Reported below is one T cell receptor beta chain. What antigen it recognizes has not been identified. The data originate from a study of cytomegalovirus exposure and HLA in healthy donors (dated by TCRdb to about 2017). Concerning the study at large: In an earlier analysis of 587 of the donors, approximately 260 Gb of sequence data and about 110 million unique TCR beta sequences from about 179 million T cells were reported. Every repertoire in the discovery cohort had been generated on one and the same sequencing platform. A separate validation cohort of roughly 120 different subjects was used in addition to the 666-subject first cohort. Among the roughly 400 genotyped donors, about 83% belonged to the genetic ancestry cluster associated with self-reported Caucasian donors. The number of typed donors differed by locus: about 620-630 for A, B, C, DRB1 and DQB1; 522 for DQA1; approximately 610 for DPA1; and some 430 for DPB1. HLA typing covered class I and class II loci at four-digit resolution. The study aimed to test whether signatures of past pathogen exposure could be identified by cataloging public T cell receptors. Rather than using new phenotypic data, the later analysis identified candidate immune exposures from TCR beta sequences and from how often those sequences occurred across donors. A later analysis re-examined previously published TCR beta repertoires from 610 or so donors and added high-resolution HLA genotyping to investigate patterns of TCR occurrence. Because of strong linkage in the cohort, roughly five DR-DQ haplotypes were treated as single units for association and clustering. Alongside the repertoire data, information on donor age, sex, ethnicity and CMV serostatus was compiled. The T cell repertoires of 666 subjects were profiled by immunosequencing and related to cytomegalovirus serostatus. To decide whether each TCR beta V gene segment behaved as functional or pseudogenic, an earlier analysis of fewer than 750 of the donors relied on high-throughput TCR beta sequencing. The study combined high-throughput TCR immunosequencing, statistical association of individual TCRs with disease status, and machine learning to predict cytomegalovirus infection status. Across 300 to 400 genotyped donors of the cohort, an average of roughly 250,000 unique TCR beta nucleotide sequences per donor were sequenced, and 15% to 20% of those sequences were non-productive. About 300 gigabases of sequencing data and tens of millions of unique TCR sequences were included in an early release covering roughly 700 HLA-typed donors. Genome-wide SNP genotypes for about 60% of the roughly 670 donors were used in a later genetic analysis, which treated that subset as a discovery cohort.

To prepare the library, the immunoSEQ multiplex PCR assay was applied. A mixture of 60 forward primers for TCR Vbeta segments and 13 reverse primers for TCR Jbeta segments was used in the multiplex PCR. Amplification of the CDR3 region of rearranged TCR beta genes was performed with a multiplex PCR assay on genomic DNA. On the Illumina HiSeq System, the amplified TCR beta libraries were sequenced as 87-base-pair reads. Processing in the source paper ran as follows. A later analysis tallied 75 million to 95 million unique TCR beta chains across the 666 repertoires, and some 10 million of those chains were shared by two or more donors. To remove PCR and sequencing errors, raw reads were error-corrected and collapsed into unique sequences using a nearest-neighbor algorithm that merged closely related sequences. To assign V, D and J gene segments, CDR3 sequences were aligned to IMGT reference sequences. For a sequence to be retained, a match of at least six nucleotides to both a V gene segment and a J gene segment was required. Rearrangements were classified as productive when the CDR3 lacked stop codons and remained in frame with V and J, and all other rearrangements were classified as non-productive. Following IMGT convention, CDR3 was defined as the stretch from the second conserved V-encoded cysteine to the conserved J-encoded phenylalanine. The earlier analysis of about 620 of the donors excluded sequences that lacked an unambiguous match to a single V gene segment. An earlier analysis of fewer than 750 of the donors classified V segments as functional when productive rearrangements were above 56.7% and as segregating when the standard deviation between donors was above 5%. A statistical classification framework was built to diagnose cytomegalovirus status from the catalog of TCR beta chain sequences. In a later analysis, V and J genes were assigned by comparing TCR nucleotide sequences against IMGT/GENE-DB human TR gene sequences. Using the TCRdist pipeline, a later analysis assigned CDR3 sequences along with most-parsimonious VDJ recombination scenarios. In a later analysis, each TCR beta chain was defined by its CDR3 amino acid sequence together with its V-gene family, and reads without a unique V-gene family were excluded. A later analysis removed roughly 590 highly shared, low-generation-probability nucleotide sequences to deal with suspected cross-contamination and a sequencing artifact. In a later analysis, a clonal expansion index was calculated for each public chain from normalized within-repertoire ranks of inferred template counts. A later analysis computed generation probabilities with a VDJ recombination model fitted to out-of-frame rearrangements, and checked the results against IGoR. In a later analysis, TCR-TCR, TCR-HLA and TCR-CMV co-occurrence was scored with hypergeometric tests, and a repertoire-size bias correction was applied to TCR pairs. A later analysis estimated false discovery rates by permuting HLA or CMV assignments 20 times. A later analysis grouped co-occurring TCRs with DBSCAN, adding TCRdist sequence similarity when clustering within HLA-allele-positive subsets. For co-occurrence clustering, repertoires with fewer than 30,000 or more than 120,000 public chains were excluded, along with five repertoires with anomalous nucleotide sharing. Not all clones reach the TCRdb copy of this immuneACCESS table, which keeps in-frame sequences only. Checked studies attribute under half of the gap to unresolved V genes and leave the rest unexplained. V and J calls plus clone size are reproduced from that table; the DNA served to infer D and trimming. This sample's clone table shows fewer than 60,000 clones. Approximately 7% of the sample rests with the top ten.

Results and caveats for the whole study, not just this receptor: An association between a missense DCLRE1C variant and V-gene and J-gene trimming of TCR beta chains was found in a later genetic analysis and replicated in an independent cohort. This cohort had only TCR beta chains sequenced, and the lack of alpha or paired-chain data limited which features could be detected. Correlated functional status among segregating V segments might be attributable to linkage disequilibrium, but an unknown experimental factor could not be ruled out. The authors suggested that the approach could potentially be generalized to other disease states and immunological phenotypes. The 87-base-pair reads could not distinguish some IMGT-functional V segments, including TRBV6-2 and TRBV6-3, so those segments were excluded. A further reported finding was that TCR beta sequences accurately predicted the HLA-A and HLA-B alleles for most subjects in the first cohort. A later analysis reported that several top co-occurrence clusters appeared linked to parvovirus B19, influenza, CMV and Epstein-Barr virus. Strong co-occurrence of HLA alleles, especially DR and DQ, made assigning TCR associations to individual alleles difficult. Compared with the approximately 710-donor mean, donors in an Asian-associated ancestry cluster had fewer N-insertions in productive TCRs, according to a later genetic analysis. In both the original and validation cohorts, the classifier was reported to diagnose cytomegalovirus status with high specificity and sensitivity. In vitro tests confirmed that a few of the cytomegalovirus-associated TCR beta chains recognize cytomegalovirus antigens. Most TCR sequences were seen in very few donors, while some public TCRs were found in many individuals. A cluster of highly shared sequence variants was judged likely to represent a technical artifact of the sequencing pipeline. In a later analysis, the rate of TCR association differed among HLA loci, with DRB1 alleles having the most associated TCRs and HLA-C alleles having the fewest. Over 15 rarely observed V segments, including chromosome 9 orphons, were excluded from the earlier analysis of about 500 of the donors because counts were too low. The study gave a list of some 150 TCR beta chains associated with cytomegalovirus. Because HLA typing was unavailable for some donors at each locus, only the typed subset was used in association tests. In a later analysis, HLA-associated TCR beta chains showed more clonal expansion and lower generation probabilities than non-associated chains that were equally common. Sequencing depth was assumed to be roughly uniform across donors in the presence/absence analyses, though that assumption may not hold. Specific HLA alleles were associated with 15,000 to 20,000 TCR beta sequences at a false discovery rate of 0.05 in a later analysis. The only immune exposure information available for the cohort was CMV serostatus. In an earlier analysis of fewer than 750 of the donors, most TCR beta V segments were observed in productive rearrangements about 87% or about 30% of the time, broadly matching IMGT annotations. A later analysis found that most CMV-associated TCR beta chains appeared HLA-restricted, with HLA associations seemingly driven largely by CMV exposure.

The cohort consisted of 666 healthy bone marrow donors. All cohort members were sampled while nominally healthy, although unrecorded immune exposures were likely present. The donor was CMV seronegative and belonged to the group of around 350 seronegative cohort members. A peripheral blood sample was collected from each donor, and TCR beta sequencing was performed on peripheral blood mononuclear cells. Genomic DNA was extracted from the blood cell samples with the Qiagen DNeasy Blood Extraction Kit. The germline V gene sets CDR1 to SGHRS and CDR2 to YFSETQ. V is pruned by 4 bases and J by 2 bases, leaving 3 bases of the junction without a gene match. The CDR3 contains 17 residues, cysteine and phenylalanine counted. Only the CDR3 portion is preserved as DNA: 51 bases, with reading frame beginning at the first base.

The sequenced sample was PBMCs. The TCR originated in a woman aged 40 to 50 in good health and CMV-seronegative. The chain is made from TRBV5-1 and TRBJ2-1, with 16 middle bases fitting TRBD2. CDR3 reads: CASSLGLAGGTYNEQFF. The bases are TGCGCCAGCAGCCTGGGACTAGCGGGGGGGACCTACAATGAGCAGTTCTTC.